The entry that follows covers one T cell receptor (beta chain) sequence. Antigen unknown. This entry comes from a study of cytomegalovirus exposure and HLA in healthy donors. Study-level results: About 87% or about 30% of the time was how often most TCR beta V segments were productive, according to an earlier analysis.

This CDR3 has 14 amino acids. The ends were cut back, 6 bases at V and 2 bases at J, with 14 bases in the middle. The germline V gene encodes CDR1 MNHEY and CDR2 SVGAGI. Donors had nominal health at sampling but likely had unrecorded immune exposures. The PCR had 60 Vbeta and 13 Jbeta primers. The repertoire was sequenced with immunoSEQ multiplex PCR; TCRdb's copy has only in-frame clones and lacks some. The sample records about 100,000 clones, around 69% being singletons. The chain uses TRBV6-5 and TRBJ2-7; the D gene is possibly TRBD1 (6 bases). The sequenced sample was PBMCs. This TCR derives from an older woman in good health and CMV-seropositive. Here the CDR3 reads CASSTDSGTYEQYF. In DNA, the CDR3 is TGTGCCAGCAGCACGGACAGTGGGACCTACGAGCAGTACTTC.